This T cell receptor beta chain was recorded in a study of CD8 T cells in ankylosing spondylitis. Study-wide points: It appeared that ankylosing spondylitis blood was characterized by a TCR beta motif of seven or eight highly homologous variants. Within matched ankylosing spondylitis synovial fluid, disease-linked clones were reportedly significantly enriched. Disease-linked clones bore a CD8+ phenotype and were relatively rare in peripheral blood.

Germline V CDR1 and CDR2: SNHLY, FYNNEI. The CDR3 has 13 amino acids. Library preparation for TCR beta used quantitative 5'-RACE with molecular barcodes. TCRdb used MiXCR to reprocess the 5' RACE reads, holding one entry per CDR3 protein. The table shows approximately 140,000 distinct CDR3 sequences, with 6.5% to 8.5% occurring only once. This clonotype showed up just a few times. Its specificity is not known. One end of the junction does not line up with germline, which may come from a read error. The chain recombines TRBV2 with TRBJ2-7, with D perhaps assigned TRBD1 or TRBD2 (6 bases each). The sequencing input was synovial fluid, either unsorted or a sorted T cell fraction (not recorded which). This clonotype was obtained from a male donor with ankylosing spondylitis. The DNA for the CDR3 is TGTGCCAGCGGAGGGGGGACCTCCCACGAGCAGTACTTC. It codes for CASGGGTSHEQYF.